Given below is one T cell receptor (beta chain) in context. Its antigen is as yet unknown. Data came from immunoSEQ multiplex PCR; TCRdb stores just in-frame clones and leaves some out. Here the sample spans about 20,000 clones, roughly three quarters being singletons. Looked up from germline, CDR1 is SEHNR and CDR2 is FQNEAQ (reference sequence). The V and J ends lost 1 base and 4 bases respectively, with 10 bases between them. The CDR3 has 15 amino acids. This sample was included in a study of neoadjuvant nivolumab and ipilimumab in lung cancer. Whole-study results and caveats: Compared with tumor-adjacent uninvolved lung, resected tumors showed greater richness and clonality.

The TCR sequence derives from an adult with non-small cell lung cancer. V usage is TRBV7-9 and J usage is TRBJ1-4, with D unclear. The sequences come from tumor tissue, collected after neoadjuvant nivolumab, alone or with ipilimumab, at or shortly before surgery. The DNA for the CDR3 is TGTGCCAGCAGCTTAGAGGCGGGGATTAATGAAAAACTGTTTTTT. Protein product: CASSLEAGINEKLFF.